This passage covers 15 T cell receptor beta chains from one sample sequenced in a study of blood T cell repertoires in COVID-19 (dated by TCRdb to the early 2020s). Libraries came from the immunoSEQ multiplex PCR assay. The immuneACCESS repertoire file appears here via TCRdb, limited to in-frame rearrangements. These files lack a portion of the clones; in checked studies, under half of the deficit traces to unresolved V genes, and the cause of the others is not known. The sample records about 440,000 clones, around 89% of which are singletons. The top ten clones comprise approximately 4.5% of the sample. Sample: peripheral blood. The receptors originated from a woman aged 25 to 39 with acute or convalescent COVID-19.

This sequence joins TRBV6-5 and TRBJ1-2; 7 bases agree with TRBD1. The CDR3 runs to 13 residues. Germline V CDR1 and CDR2: MNHEY, SVGAGI. The trim removed 6 bases at V and 10 bases at J, leaving 11 bases unmatched. CDR3 sequence (DNA): TGTGCCAGCAGCCAGCAGGGGGTCGACATCTACACCTTC. Residues: CASSQQGVDIYTF.

The genes are TRBV9 and TRBJ2-5; possible D gene TRBD1, 6 bases. The CDR3 sequence is 15 residues long. Germline V gene lookup returns CDR1 SGDLS and CDR2 YYNGEE. Trimming removed 0 bases from V and 4 bases from J, with 13 bases in between. The CDR3, as DNA: TGTGCCAGCAGCGTAGCTGCAGGGGTTGGAGAGACCCAGTACTTC. Amino acids: CASSVAAGVGETQYF.

This sequence joins TRBV7-7 and TRBJ2-2; tentatively, D is TRBD2 (6 bases). The CDR3 spans 17 residues. Between the trimmed V and J ends, which lost 8 bases and 7 bases, there was a span of 26 bases. Looked up from germline, CDR1 is SSHAT and CDR2 is FNYEAQ (reference sequence). The CDR3 loop reads CASGPRRVTAEGGELFF. The CDR3 nucleotides are TGTGCCAGCGGTCCCCGGAGGGTAACCGCGGAGGGCGGGGAGCTGTTTTTT.

The chain links TRBV15 to TRBJ1-1, with TRBD1 identical over 8 bases. CDR1 is LNHNV, CDR2 YYDKDF, per germline (reference sequence). CDR3 length: 16 amino acids. V gave up 0 bases and J gave up 1 base; unmatched junction bases: 4. The CDR3, as DNA: TGTGCCACCAGCAGAGATCTTGGACAGGGGAACACTGAAGCTTTCTTT. Translation: CATSRDLGQGNTEAFF.

A note on this clone: The sample carries other DNA sequences with the same CDR3. The rearrangement joins TRBV3-1 (or the pseudogene TRBV3-2) to TRBJ1-2, with 9 bases aligning to TRBD1. The CDR3 has 14 amino acids. Looked up from germline, CDR1 is LGHDT and CDR2 is YNNKEL (reference sequence). With V trimmed by 1 base and J by 7 bases, 4 bases remained unmatched. The CDR3 DNA reads as TGTGCCAGCAGCCAAGGGGGACAGGGTTCTGGCTACACCTTC. Its protein product is CASSQGGQGSGYTF.

This sequence joins TRBV11-2 and TRBJ1-2; D unresolved. The CDR3 is made up of 15 amino acids. Looked up from germline, CDR1 is SGHAT and CDR2 is FQNNGV. Trimming removed 0 bases from V and 4 bases from J, with 12 bases in between. As DNA, the CDR3 is TGTGCCAGCAGCTTAGATAATAGTCAAATCTATGGCTACACCTTC. Translated: CASSLDNSQIYGYTF.

This clone was seen more than once but under ten times. The rearrangement links TRBV5-1 to TRBJ2-7, with 10 bases aligning to TRBD2. This CDR3 spans 15 amino acids. V was pared by 2 bases and J by 3 bases, with 5 bases of the junction left unmatched. In germline, CDR1 is SGHRS, CDR2 YFSETQ. CDR3 loop: CASSFTSGEIYEQYF. CDR3 DNA: TGCGCCAGCAGCTTCACTAGCGGGGAAATCTACGAGCAGTACTTC. Based on the CDR3 plus reference TRBV5-1 and TRBJ2-7, the full variable domain is KAGVTQTPRYLIKTRGQQVTLSCSPISGHRSVSWYQQTPGQGLQFLFEYFSETQRNKGNFPGRFSGRQFSNSRSEMNVSTLELGDSALYLCASSFTSGEIYEQYFGPGTRLTVT.

Remarks on this clone: Other DNA sequences of this sample code for an identical CDR3. The chain is built from TRBV12-3 or TRBV12-4 and TRBJ1-5; D uncertain. Trimming cost V 2 bases and J 5 bases, with 4 bases left between them. This CDR3 is built from 12 residues. CDR3 in DNA: TGTGCCAGCAGTTTACCATATCAGCCCCAGCATTTT. Translation gives CASSLPYQPQHF.

The V call is TRBV5-6, the J call TRBJ1-6; 8 bases line up with TRBD1. Germline CDR1 is SGHDT and CDR2 is YYEEEE. The CDR3 contains 14 residues. V shed 5 bases and J 8 bases; nucleotides not matched to a gene: 6. CDR3 DNA: TGTGCCAGCAGTCAAGGACAGGGTGATTCACCCCTCCACTTT. Translating it yields CASSQGQGDSPLHF. The full variable domain, its missing parts supplied by reference TRBV5-6 and TRBJ1-6, is DAGVTQSPTHLIKTRGQQVTLRCSPKSGHDTVSWYQQALGQGPQFIFQYYEEEERQRGNFPDRFSGHQFPNYSSELNVNALLLGDSALYLCASSQGQGDSPLHFGNGTRLTVT.

The chain couples TRBV5-1 to TRBJ2-1; 8 bases fit TRBD1. CDR1 SGHRS and CDR2 YFSETQ come from the germline V gene. The ends lost 4 bases at V and 0 bases at J; junction bases unmatched: 0. The CDR3 is 14 amino acids. CDR3 amino acids: CASSGTGSYNEQFF. DNA for the CDR3: TGCGCCAGCAGCGGGACAGGCTCCTACAATGAGCAGTTCTTC.

This clone was counted only a few times. The chain links TRBV28 to TRBJ2-7, with 8 bases lining up with TRBD2. V lost 6 bases, J lost 2 bases, and 9 bases stayed unmatched. This CDR3 region has 15 residues. CDR1 and CDR2 (germline): MDHEN, SYDVKM. The CDR3 coding sequence is TGTGCCAGCAGGCAGCTAGGACTAGCAGCCTACGAGCAGTACTTC. Amino acids: CASRQLGLAAYEQYF.

This clone appeared once. The chain joins TRBV7-3 to TRBJ2-2, with 7 bases lining up with TRBD2. The V gene's germline CDR1 is SGHTA and CDR2 FQGTGA. With 6 bases clipped from V and 5 bases from J, the junction kept 3 bases outside the gene matches. CDR3 length: 13 residues. The CDR3 DNA reads as TGTGCCAGCAGTCCAGCGGGGACCGGGGAGCTGTTTTTT. As protein: CASSPAGTGELFF.

The V call is TRBV7-9, the J call TRBJ1-1; possibly TRBD1 for D (5 bases). There are 16 residues in the CDR3. V was pared by 5 bases and J by 3 bases, with 19 bases between. Per the germline V gene, CDR1 is SEHNR and CDR2 is FQNEAQ (reference sequence). The CDR3 is CASSPMGGIPDTEAFF. The CDR3 DNA is TGTGCCAGCAGCCCAATGGGGGGTATTCCGGACACTGAAGCTTTCTTT.

The chain employs TRBV28 and TRBJ1-6; weak D call: TRBD1 (6 bases). CDR1 and CDR2 from the germline V gene are MDHEN and SYDVKM. V lost 6 bases and J 13 bases, leaving 19 bases between the germline ends. This CDR3 has 14 residues. CDR3 coding DNA: TGTGCCAGCAGCCACGGACAGCTCTGGGTGCCCCTCCACTTT. The encoded protein is CASSHGQLWVPLHF.

This chain uses TRBV19 with TRBJ1-2; maybe TRBD1 (5 bases). Trimming shortened V by 7 bases and J by 7 bases, and 16 bases separated the two germline ends. The CDR3 length is 13 residues. Germline CDR1 reads LNHDA; CDR2 reads SQIVND (reference sequence). This CDR3 reads CASNRQKTSGYTF. CDR3 in DNA: TGTGCCAGTAACCGACAGAAAACCAGTGGCTACACCTTC.